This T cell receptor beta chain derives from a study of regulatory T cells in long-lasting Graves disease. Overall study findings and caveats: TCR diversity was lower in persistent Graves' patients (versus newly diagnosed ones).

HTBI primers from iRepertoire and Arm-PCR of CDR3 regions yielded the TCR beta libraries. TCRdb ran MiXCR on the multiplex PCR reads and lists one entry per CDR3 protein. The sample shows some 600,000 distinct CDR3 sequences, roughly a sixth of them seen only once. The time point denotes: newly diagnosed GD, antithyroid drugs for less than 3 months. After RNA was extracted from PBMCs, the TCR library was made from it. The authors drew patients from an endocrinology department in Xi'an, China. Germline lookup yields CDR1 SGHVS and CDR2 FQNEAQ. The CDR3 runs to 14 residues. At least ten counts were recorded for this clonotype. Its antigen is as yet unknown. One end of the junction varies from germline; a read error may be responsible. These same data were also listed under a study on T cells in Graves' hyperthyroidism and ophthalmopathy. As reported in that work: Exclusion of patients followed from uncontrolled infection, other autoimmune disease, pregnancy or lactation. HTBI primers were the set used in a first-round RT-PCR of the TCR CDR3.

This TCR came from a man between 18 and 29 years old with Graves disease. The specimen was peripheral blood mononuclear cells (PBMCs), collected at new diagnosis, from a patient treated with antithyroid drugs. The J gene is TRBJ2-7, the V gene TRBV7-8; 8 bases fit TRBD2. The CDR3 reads CASSLAGQGGEQYF. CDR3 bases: TGTGCCAGCAGTTTAGCGGGGCAGGGTGGCGAGCAGTACTTC.